This T cell receptor (beta chain) was sequenced for a study of long-term antiretroviral therapy in people with HIV. The wider study: Samples collected earliest predate the 2015 immediate-ART recommendation by about a decade. Findings and caveats of the study: Despite increasing after ART, diversity remained lower than that of transplant donor controls.

Running of the v3.0 immunoSEQ assay took place at survey level. The protocol was immunoSEQ multiplex PCR, while the TCRdb copy is restricted to in-frame clones and leaves out a portion. The sample includes 30,000 to 40,000 clones, 75% to 85% of them seen just once. Points on this clone: Its specificity is not known.

The CDR3 is made up of 16 amino acids. The V gene end was trimmed by 0 bases and the J gene end by 4 bases; junction bases not matched to a gene: 5. CDR1 is ENHRY, CDR2 SYGVKD, per germline. The TCR was taken from a man between 18 and 35 years old with HIV. V usage is TRBV10-3 and J usage is TRBJ2-2; TRBD1 aligns across 7 bases. Sequencing was performed on unsorted PBMCs, taken 3.3 years after starting antiretroviral therapy. The CDR3 spells CAISESAAGGTGELFF. CDR3 DNA sequence: TGTGCCATCAGTGAGTCGGCGGCAGGGGGCACCGGGGAGCTGTTTTTT.